One and the same sample provided the 22 T cell receptor beta chains below, sequenced in a study of OX40 agonist ivuxolimab in advanced cancers. Sequenced by immunoSEQ multiplex PCR; TCRdb stores in-frame clones only, minus some. This table holds tens of thousands of clones, around 87% found once. The source was CD4+ or CD8+ T cells sorted from blood, collected in a trial of the OX40 agonist ivuxolimab. Receptor source: an adult with an advanced solid tumor such as melanoma, head and neck, liver or kidney cancer.

The CDR3 bases are TGTGCCAGCTCACCTCCTACCTACGAGCAGTACTTC. Translating it yields CASSPPTYEQYF. The chain recombines TRBV18 with TRBJ2-7, with no clear D. This CDR3 comprises 12 residues. Trimming removed 3 bases from V and 2 bases from J, with 5 bases in between. Germline V lookup: CDR1 KGHSH, CDR2 LQKENI.

This rearrangement joins TRBV27 to TRBJ1-3; 9 bases line up with TRBD1. Per the germline V gene, CDR1 is MNHEY and CDR2 is SMNVEV (reference sequence). With V trimmed by 5 bases and J by 8 bases, 10 bases remained unmatched. CDR3 length: 15 amino acids. The CDR3 DNA is TGTGCCAGCAGTCCCCTCTCGGACAGGGGTGACACCATATATTTT. It specifies CASSPLSDRGDTIYF.

The V call is TRBV7-6, the J call TRBJ2-7; TRBD1 aligns across 10 bases. In germline, CDR1 is SGHVS, CDR2 FNYEAQ. There are 16 residues in the CDR3. The junction had 7 bases not matched to a gene; V was cut back by 1 base and J by 4 bases. CDR3 protein: CASSLGARDRGYEQYF. CDR3 coding DNA: TGTGCCAGCAGCTTAGGGGCCCGGGACAGGGGTTACGAGCAGTACTTC.

The chain carries TRBV19 and TRBJ1-2; D is perhaps TRBD1 (5 bases). CDR1 and CDR2 from the germline V gene are LNHDA and SQIVND (reference sequence). The ends were cut back, 6 bases at V and 0 bases at J, with 17 bases in the middle. The CDR3 contains 16 residues. DNA of the CDR3: TGTGCCAGTAGACTACCCTCCGGGGGACCTAACTATGGCTACACCTTC. Translation gives CASRLPSGGPNYGYTF.

CDR3 sequence: CASSLNQGRETQYF. The DNA for the CDR3 is TGCGCCAGCAGCCTGAACCAGGGTCGAGAGACCCAGTACTTC. The chain is built from TRBV5-1 and TRBJ2-5; maybe TRBD1 (5 bases). Germline CDR1 reads SGHRS; CDR2 reads YFSETQ. The CDR3 totals 14 residues. Deletions cut 4 bases from V and 4 bases from J, with 14 bases between. The whole variable domain, filled in from reference TRBV5-1 and TRBJ2-5, reads KAGVTQTPRYLIKTRGQQVTLSCSPISGHRSVSWYQQTPGQGLQFLFEYFSETQRNKGNFPGRFSGRQFSNSRSEMNVSTLELGDSALYLCASSLNQGRETQYFGPGTRLLVL.

The genes are TRBV6-1 and TRBJ2-7, with a possible D match to TRBD1 (6 bases). The CDR3 contains 13 residues. CDR1 is MNHNS, CDR2 SASEGT, per germline. The ends were cut back, 5 bases at V and 3 bases at J, with 11 bases in the middle. The CDR3 spells CASSNVQGYEQYF. DNA of the CDR3: TGTGCCAGCAGTAACGTACAGGGCTACGAGCAGTACTTC.

The chain combines TRBV4-1 with TRBJ1-5; TRBD1 matches at 10 bases. The V gene's germline CDR1 is MGHRA and CDR2 YSYEKL. There are 18 residues in the CDR3. The V gene end was trimmed by 4 bases and the J gene end by 6 bases; junction bases not matched to a gene: 15. The CDR3 region has the DNA TGCGCCAGCAGCCCACGGGGACAGGGGAGTTTGGGGGGTCAGCCCCAGCATTTT. This translates into CASSPRGQGSLGGQPQHF.

The chain is built from TRBV28 and TRBJ1-3; D is undetermined. Trimming left V 2 bases short and J 0 bases short, with 11 bases between. Germline V gene data show CDR1 as MDHEN and CDR2 as SYDVKM. The CDR3 contains 16 residues. In nucleotides, the CDR3 is TGTGCCAGCAGTTTAACGGGCATCTACTCTGGAAACACCATATATTTT. Translating it yields CASSLTGIYSGNTIYF.

This clone occurred once. The rearrangement joins TRBV2 to TRBJ2-5; D uncertain. The CDR3 totals 13 residues. Germline V gene sequence: CDR1 SNHLY, CDR2 FYNNEI. V lost 7 bases, J lost 4 bases, and 13 bases lay in between. The CDR3, as DNA: TGTGCCAGCAATTTAAGGTGGGGAGAGACCCAGTACTTC. Its translation is CASNLRWGETQYF.

The J gene is TRBJ2-7, the V gene TRBV7-8; 10 bases are shared with TRBD2. Germline V gene data show CDR1 as SGHVS and CDR2 as FQNEAQ. J was trimmed by 3 bases and V by 0 bases; bases with no gene match: 2. CDR3 length: 15 amino acids. The CDR3 bases are TGTGCCAGCAGCTTAGCGGTAGCGGGAGGCTACGAGCAGTACTTC. Translated, it gives CASSLAVAGGYEQYF.

The rearrangement uses TRBV11-1 and TRBJ2-3, with D unclear. Germline V gene sequence: CDR1 SGHAT, CDR2 FQDESV (reference sequence). CDR3 length: 15 amino acids. V was cut by 1 base and J by 0 bases, with 8 bases left in between. For the CDR3, the DNA is TGTGCCAGCAGCTTAGGGGTACCTAGCACAGATACGCAGTATTTT. It translates to CASSLGVPSTDTQYF.

The chain joins TRBV15 to TRBJ2-6, with no clear D. Deletions cut 0 bases from V and 4 bases from J, with 13 bases between. Germline V gene lookup returns CDR1 LNHNV and CDR2 YYDKDF (reference sequence). This CDR3 has 17 amino acids. The CDR3 nucleotides read TGTGCCACCAGCAGAGAACGGGTGGGATCAGGGGCCAACGTCCTGACTTTC. This sequence encodes CATSRERVGSGANVLTF.

The rearrangement uses TRBV19 and TRBJ2-7; weak D call: TRBD1 (5 bases). Germline V lookup: CDR1 LNHDA, CDR2 SQIVND (reference sequence). This CDR3 comprises 13 residues. V gave up 6 bases and J gave up 3 bases, with 12 bases separating them. In DNA, the CDR3 is TGTGCCAGTAGCACCGGACATAGCTACGAGCAGTACTTC. This encodes CASSTGHSYEQYF.

The V gene is TRBV6-1, the J gene TRBJ2-5, with 7 nucleotides matching TRBD2. J gave up 5 bases and V 3 bases, and 12 bases lay outside the gene matches. The germline V gene encodes CDR1 MNHNS and CDR2 SASEGT. The CDR3 extends over 16 amino acids. The CDR3 DNA reads as TGTGCCAGCAGTGATTTTCTAGCGGCCCGCGGGGAGACCCAGTACTTC. Its protein is CASSDFLAARGETQYF.

The chain is built from TRBV5-4 and TRBJ2-7; D remains unclear. Trimming removed 0 bases at V and 5 bases at J, with 9 bases between. This CDR3 is built from 13 residues. Germline CDR1 is SGHNT and CDR2 is YYREEE (reference sequence). The CDR3 spells CASSLARSDEQYF. Written as DNA, the CDR3 is TGTGCCAGCAGCTTGGCCAGGTCCGACGAGCAGTACTTC.

The chain couples TRBV21-1 to TRBJ2-3; the table calls TRBD1, which could not be checked here. TRBV21-1 is a known pseudogene. This CDR3 comprises 14 residues. As DNA, the CDR3 is TGTGCCAGCAGCCAGGGACAGGGAAGAGATACGCAGTATTTT. Translation gives CASSQGQGRDTQYF.

The chain recombines TRBV28 with TRBJ2-1; D is unclear. V was shortened by 3 bases and J by 7 bases, with 4 bases between the two germline ends. There are 11 residues in the CDR3. The germline CDR1 and CDR2 sequences are MDHEN and SYDVKM. The CDR3 reads CASSLDNEQFF. CDR3 bases: TGTGCCAGCAGTTTGGATAATGAGCAGTTCTTC. Variable domain in full (rest from reference TRBV28 and TRBJ2-1): DVKVTQSSRYLVKRTGEKVFLECVQDMDHENMFWYRQDPGLGLRLIYFSYDVKMKEKGDIPEGYSVSREKKERFSLILESASTNQTSMYLCASSLDNEQFFGPGTRLTVL.

V is TRBV5-5 and J is TRBJ2-1; TRBD1 agrees at 7 bases. This CDR3 is built from 17 residues. CDR1 is SGHKS and CDR2 is YYEKEE in the germline V gene (reference sequence). Trimming removed 1 base from V and 3 bases from J; junction bases left unmatched: 10. The CDR3 here is CASSLFSGTAVYNEQFF. CDR3 sequence (DNA): TGTGCCAGCAGCTTGTTCTCCGGGACAGCGGTCTACAATGAGCAGTTCTTC.

V gene TRBV10-2 combines with J gene TRBJ2-1, with D possibly matching TRBD1 (7 bases). Trimming shortened V by 10 bases and J by 5 bases, and 21 bases separated the two germline ends. This CDR3 has 15 residues. The germline V gene has CDR1 WSHSY and CDR2 SAAADI. In DNA form, the CDR3 reads TGCGCCACCCGCGCAGGGTCAGGGGGGAACAATGAGCAGTTCTTC. Its translation: CATRAGSGGNNEQFF.

The chain combines TRBV2 with TRBJ2-1; TRBD2 might be the D (5 bases). V lost 7 bases and J lost 4, with 17 bases in between. This CDR3 is built from 15 residues. Germline assignment: CDR1 SNHLY and CDR2 FYNNEI. For the CDR3, the DNA is TGTGCCAGCACCCCCGGGGTAGGGCAATACAATGAGCAGTTCTTC. It specifies CASTPGVGQYNEQFF.

This clone appeared once. This rearrangement joins TRBV14 to TRBJ1-1, with 7 bases fitting TRBD1. The germline V gene has CDR1 SGHDN and CDR2 FVKESK. The junction had 15 bases not matched to a gene; V was cut back by 5 bases and J by 3 bases. The length of the CDR3 is 17 residues. The CDR3 DNA sequence: TGTGCCAGCAGCACCAGGGACAGCCGGCCAGCGGACACTGAAGCTTTCTTT. Amino acids: CASSTRDSRPADTEAFF. Full variable domain (missing parts from reference TRBV14 and TRBJ1-1): EAGVTQFPSHSVIEKGQTVTLRCDPISGHDNLYWYRRVMGKEIKFLLHFVKESKQDESGMPNNRFLAERTGGTYSTLKVQPAELEDSGVYFCASSTRDSRPADTEAFFGQGTRLTVV.

The CDR3 nucleotides read TGCAGCTCGGAGCGGGGGACTGGGCACAATGAGCAGTTCTTC. Protein product: CSSERGTGHNEQFF. The gene calls are TRBV29-1 and TRBJ2-1, with 8 bases that match TRBD2. The CDR3 sequence is 14 residues long. The germline V gene has CDR1 SQVTM and CDR2 ANQGSEA. The V gene end was trimmed by 8 bases and the J gene end by 5 bases; junction bases not matched to a gene: 11.